This T cell receptor (beta chain) was observed in a study of Graves' ophthalmopathy and Graves' hyperthyroidism. Study conclusions and caveats: For predicting ophthalmopathy progression, the model had about 64% sensitivity and roughly 77% specificity. Ophthalmopathy versus stable hyperthyroidism: 13-signature model gave under 90% sensitivity, 75% to 82% specificity.

CDR1 is ENHRY, CDR2 SYGVKD, per germline. The CDR3 extends over 19 amino acids. Eligible hyperthyroidism cases comprised new diagnoses of under 2 months' duration in individuals aged 18 to 65. Beta-chain TCR CDR3 regions were amplified from RNA transcripts. Scientists carried out first-round RT-PCR using HTBI primers and then a second-round multiplex PCR. In TCRdb, the multiplex PCR reads were re-called with MiXCR into one record per CDR3 protein. Here the sample spans about 1.2 million distinct CDR3 sequences, approximately 35% being singletons. A word on this clonotype: Its antigen is still unknown. The junction departs from germline at one end; a sequencing error may be responsible.

Specimen: peripheral blood or thyroid tissue (not recorded which). V is TRBV10-3 and J is TRBJ2-7, with TRBD1 identical over 9 bases. This clonotype was sampled from an adult man with Graves' hyperthyroidism. CDR3 region: CASSYWDREGARGTYERYF. The DNA for the CDR3 is TGTGCCAGCAGTTACTGGGACAGGGAGGGAGCTCGGGGGACCTACGAGCGGTACTTC.